Below, 7 T cell receptor beta chains from the same sample are listed, as sequenced in a study of Graves' ophthalmopathy and Graves' hyperthyroidism. Scientists amplified the TCR beta CDR3 regions from RNA transcripts. The first round was an RT-PCR with HTBI primers, and the second round was a multiplex PCR. TCRdb re-derived calls from the multiplex PCR reads in MiXCR, one entry per CDR3 protein. Among hundreds of thousands of distinct CDR3 sequences listed, 35% to 45% were seen once. Sequenced input: peripheral blood. The receptors originated from an adult man with Graves' ophthalmopathy.

This clonotype appeared many times. The chain combines TRBV7-9 with TRBJ1-3, with a possible D match to TRBD1 (5 bases). The CDR3 totals 15 residues. V was trimmed by 4 bases and J by 0 bases, leaving 10 bases between them. CDR1 and CDR2 from the germline V gene are SEHNR and FQNEAQ (reference sequence). CDR3 amino acids: CASSSDRRSGNTIYF. DNA of the CDR3: TGTGCCAGCAGCTCAGACAGACGCTCTGGAAACACCATATATTTT.

The rearrangement joins TRBV25-1 to TRBJ2-2, with D uncertain. In germline, CDR1 is MGHDK, CDR2 SYGVNS. The CDR3 has 15 amino acids. Deletions cut 5 bases from V and 5 bases from J, with 15 bases between. The chain's CDR3 is CASSFSGPRTGELFF. DNA of the CDR3: TGTGCCAGCAGTTTTTCGGGCCCCCGAACCGGGGAGCTGTTTTTT. Supplemented by reference TRBV25-1 and TRBJ2-2, the full variable domain reads EADIYQTPRYLVIGTGKKITLECSQTMGHDKMYWYQQDPGMELHLIHYSYGVNSTEKGDLSSESTVSRIRTEHFPLTLESARPSHTSQYLCASSFSGPRTGELFFGEGSRLTVL.

A note on this clonotype: No conserved phenylalanine or tryptophan ends this CDR3, so it is likely a read error. The chain uses TRBV10-3 and TRBJ1-1, with 8 bases lining up with TRBD1. CDR3 length: 15 amino acids. V lost 4 bases to trimming and J lost 3 bases; unmatched junction nucleotides: 7. Germline CDR1 ENHRY, CDR2 SYGVKD. The CDR3 DNA sequence: TGTGCCATCAGTGTACAGGGGGTTTCGGACACTGAAGCTTTCCTT. It yields the protein CAISVQGVSDTEAFL.

This clonotype was counted many times. V is TRBV7-9 and J is TRBJ1-1; D is unclear. This CDR3 region has 16 residues. Germline CDR1 is SEHNR and CDR2 is FQNEAQ (reference sequence). The V end was cut by 6 bases, the J end by 0 bases, with 17 bases between. The CDR3 is CASSMSRNLVNTEAFF. In nucleotides, the CDR3 is TGTGCCAGCAGTATGAGCCGGAACCTTGTGAACACTGAAGCTTTCTTT. Complete variable domain (other parts from reference TRBV7-9 and TRBJ1-1): DTGVSQNPRHKITKRGQNVTFRCDPISEHNRLYWYRQTLGQGPEFLTYFQNEAQLEKSRLLSDRFSAERPKGSFSTLEIQRTEQGDSAMYLCASSMSRNLVNTEAFFGQGTRLTVV.

The chain carries TRBV19 and TRBJ2-3; no firm D call. The V gene's germline CDR1 is LNHDA and CDR2 SQIVND (reference sequence). V gave up 2 bases and J gave up 6 bases, with 12 bases separating them. The CDR3 extends over 14 amino acids. CDR3 sequence reads: CASSIRAYSDTQYF. DNA of the CDR3: TGTGCCAGTAGTATACGTGCGTATTCCGATACGCAGTATTTT.

This clonotype was seen at least ten times. The chain carries TRBV24-1 and TRBJ2-5, with D perhaps assigned TRBD1 or TRBD2 (5 bases each). The CDR3 consists of 14 residues. The V end lost 5 bases, the J end lost 3 bases, and 12 bases lay between the germline ends. Per the germline V gene, CDR1 is KGHDR and CDR2 is SFDVKD. The CDR3 is CATSAPGQKETQYF. CDR3 in DNA: TGTGCCACCAGTGCGCCGGGGCAGAAAGAGACCCAGTACTTC.

This clonotype was seen at least ten times. The CDR3 DNA follows: TGTGCCAGCAGCCTCCGGGAGGATACGTACGAGCAGTACTTC. It codes for CASSLREDTYEQYF. V gene TRBV12-3 or TRBV12-4 combines with J gene TRBJ2-7; 7 bases align to TRBD2. Unmatched junction bases numbered 9, after V lost 6 bases and J lost 4 bases. The CDR3 runs 14 residues.